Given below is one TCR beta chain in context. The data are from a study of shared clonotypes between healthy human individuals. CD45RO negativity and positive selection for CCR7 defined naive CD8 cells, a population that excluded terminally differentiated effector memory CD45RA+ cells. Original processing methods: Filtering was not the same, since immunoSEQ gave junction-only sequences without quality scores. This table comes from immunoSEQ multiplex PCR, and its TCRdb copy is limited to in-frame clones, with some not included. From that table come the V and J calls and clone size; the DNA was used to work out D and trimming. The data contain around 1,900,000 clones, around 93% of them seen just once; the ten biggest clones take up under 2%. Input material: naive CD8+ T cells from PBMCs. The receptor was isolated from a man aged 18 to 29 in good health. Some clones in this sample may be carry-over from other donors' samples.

The CDR3 DNA sequence: TGTGCCAGCAGCCCAACGGGACTAGCGGGAACATCCTACAATGAGCAGTTCTTC. Amino acid sequence: CASSPTGLAGTSYNEQFF. The J gene is TRBJ2-1, the V gene TRBV13; 13 bases align to TRBD2. V trimming: 5 bases; J trimming: 1 base; junction bases outside the gene matches: 8. CDR3 length: 18 amino acids. Germline assignment: CDR1 PRHDT and CDR2 FYEKMQ (reference sequence).